This TCR beta chain was captured by sequencing in a study of T-cell memory formation after mild COVID-19. Study-level points and caveats: CD4+ bias marked clones expanding day 15 to 37, unlike balanced contracting clones. Certain responding clones were present in pre-infection memory, suggesting participation of cross-reactive memory.

Comment on this clonotype: What it binds is unknown.

Trimming took 7 bases from V and 0 from J, leaving 9 bases between them. Germline CDR1 and CDR2: SQVTM and ANQGSEA. The CDR3 totals 13 residues. Sample barcodes and UMIs were carried by the TCR alpha and TCR beta cDNA libraries that 5'RACE generated with constant-segment primers. One entry per CDR3 protein results from TCRdb running MiXCR on the 5' RACE reads. The sample contains 80,000 to 90,000 distinct CDR3 sequences, 20% to 30% of which appear only once. J is TRBJ2-2 and V is TRBV29-1; D is undetermined. Material: PBMCs or a T cell subset sorted from them (not recorded which). This clonotype was sampled from a man between 18 and 29 years old who had mild COVID-19 (a few samples of this study predate the infection). Cell type and time point are not known. CDR3 loop: CSAIGTNTGELFF. CDR3 sequence (DNA): TGCAGCGCCATTGGGACGAACACCGGGGAGCTGTTTTTT.